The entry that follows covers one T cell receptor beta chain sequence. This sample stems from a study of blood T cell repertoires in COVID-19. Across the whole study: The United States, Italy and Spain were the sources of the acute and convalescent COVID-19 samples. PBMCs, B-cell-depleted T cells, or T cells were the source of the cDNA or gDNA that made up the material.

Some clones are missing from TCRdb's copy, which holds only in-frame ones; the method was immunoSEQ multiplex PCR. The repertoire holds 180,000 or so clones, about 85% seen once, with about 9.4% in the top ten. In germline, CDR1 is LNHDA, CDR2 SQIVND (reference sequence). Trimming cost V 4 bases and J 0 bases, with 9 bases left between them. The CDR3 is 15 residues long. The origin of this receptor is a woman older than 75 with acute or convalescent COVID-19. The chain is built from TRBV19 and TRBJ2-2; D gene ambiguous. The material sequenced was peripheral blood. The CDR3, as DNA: TGTGCCAGTAGTACCAGGATTACGAACACCGGGGAGCTGTTTTTT. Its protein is CASSTRITNTGELFF.